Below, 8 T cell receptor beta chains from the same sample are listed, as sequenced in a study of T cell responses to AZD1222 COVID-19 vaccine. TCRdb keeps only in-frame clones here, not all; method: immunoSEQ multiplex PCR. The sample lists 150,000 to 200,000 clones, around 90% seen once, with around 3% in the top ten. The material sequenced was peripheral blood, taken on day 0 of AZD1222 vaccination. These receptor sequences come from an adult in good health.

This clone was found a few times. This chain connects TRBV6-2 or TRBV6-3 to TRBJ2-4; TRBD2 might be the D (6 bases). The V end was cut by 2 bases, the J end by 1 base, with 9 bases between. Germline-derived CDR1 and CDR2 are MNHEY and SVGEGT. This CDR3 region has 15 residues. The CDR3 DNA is TGTGCCAGCAGTTACGGGGACTTCGCCAAAAACATTCAGTACTTC. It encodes CASSYGDFAKNIQYF.

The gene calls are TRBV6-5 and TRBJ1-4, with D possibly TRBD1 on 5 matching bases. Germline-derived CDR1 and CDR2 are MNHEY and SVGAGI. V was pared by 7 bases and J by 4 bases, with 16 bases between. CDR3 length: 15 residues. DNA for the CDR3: TGTGCCAGCACCTTAAGGGGACCGTATAATGAAAAACTGTTTTTT. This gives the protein CASTLRGPYNEKLFF.

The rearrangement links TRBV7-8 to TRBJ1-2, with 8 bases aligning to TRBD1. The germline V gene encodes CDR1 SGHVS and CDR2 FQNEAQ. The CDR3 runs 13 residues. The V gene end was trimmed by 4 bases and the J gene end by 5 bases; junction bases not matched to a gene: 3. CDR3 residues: CASSSDREYGYTF. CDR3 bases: TGTGCCAGCAGCTCGGACAGGGAATATGGCTACACCTTC.

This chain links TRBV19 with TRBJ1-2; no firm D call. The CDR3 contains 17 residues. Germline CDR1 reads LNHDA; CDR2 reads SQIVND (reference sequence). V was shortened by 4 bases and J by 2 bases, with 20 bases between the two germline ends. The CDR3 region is CASSTPSRESRNYGYTF. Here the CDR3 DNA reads TGTGCCAGTAGTACCCCAAGTCGGGAAAGTCGGAACTATGGCTACACCTTC.

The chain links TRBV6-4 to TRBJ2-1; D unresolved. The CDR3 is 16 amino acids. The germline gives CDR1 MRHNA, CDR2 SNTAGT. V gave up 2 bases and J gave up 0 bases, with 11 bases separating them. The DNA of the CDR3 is TGTGCCAGCAGTGACGGCTCACAGAGCTCCTACAATGAGCAGTTCTTC. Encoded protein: CASSDGSQSSYNEQFF.

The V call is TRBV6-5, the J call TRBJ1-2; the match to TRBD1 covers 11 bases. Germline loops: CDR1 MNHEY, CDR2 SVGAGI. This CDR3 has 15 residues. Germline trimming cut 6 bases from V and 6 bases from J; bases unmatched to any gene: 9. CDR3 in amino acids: CASRDRDRGFNGYTF. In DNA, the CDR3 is TGTGCCAGCAGAGACCGGGACAGGGGGTTCAATGGCTACACCTTC.

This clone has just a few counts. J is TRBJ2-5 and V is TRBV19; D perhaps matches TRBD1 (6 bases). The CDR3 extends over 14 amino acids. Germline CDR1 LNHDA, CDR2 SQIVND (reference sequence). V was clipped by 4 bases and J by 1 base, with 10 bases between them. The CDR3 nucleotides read TGTGCCAGTAGTAATGGACAGACCCAAGAGACCCAGTACTTC. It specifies CASSNGQTQETQYF. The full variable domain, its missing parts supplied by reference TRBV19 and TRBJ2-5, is DGGITQSPKYLFRKEGQNVTLSCEQNLNHDAMYWYRQDPGQGLRLIYYSQIVNDFQKGDIAEGYSVSREKKESFPLTVTSAQKNPTAFYLCASSNGQTQETQYFGPGTRLLVL.

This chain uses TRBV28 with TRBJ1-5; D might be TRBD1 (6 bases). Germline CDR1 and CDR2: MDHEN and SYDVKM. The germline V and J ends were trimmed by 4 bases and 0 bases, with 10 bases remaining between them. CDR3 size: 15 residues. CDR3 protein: CASSYGQNSNQPQHF. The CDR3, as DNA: TGTGCCAGCAGTTATGGACAGAATAGCAATCAGCCCCAGCATTTT.